The 16 T cell receptor beta chains given below trace back to one sample, sequenced in a study of blood T cell repertoires in COVID-19. Produced via immunoSEQ multiplex PCR; TCRdb's table is partial and in-frame only. The sample shows hundreds of thousands of clones, approximately 90% of them seen only once. Sequences were obtained from PBMCs or T cells enriched from blood (not recorded which). The origin of the receptors is a man aged 45 to 65 who had been exposed to COVID-19.

The gene calls are TRBV2 and TRBJ1-1; D possibly corresponds to TRBD1 (6 bases). Per germline, CDR1 SNHLY and CDR2 FYNNEI. Between the trimmed V and J ends, which lost 7 bases and 5 bases, there was a span of 14 bases. CDR3 length equals 13 residues. The CDR3 bases are TGTGCCAGCATCATGACAAGGGGGACTGAAGCTTTCTTT. This translates into CASIMTRGTEAFF.

V gene TRBV4-2 combines with J gene TRBJ2-3; 9 bases map to TRBD2. The trim removed 4 bases at V and 3 bases at J, leaving 8 bases unmatched. Germline-derived CDR1 and CDR2 are LGHNA and YNFKEQ. This CDR3 region has 16 residues. The CDR3 is CASSPRGSGGTDTQYF. The CDR3 region has the DNA TGTGCCAGCAGCCCCCGGGGTAGCGGGGGAACAGATACGCAGTATTTT.

The chain carries TRBV19 and TRBJ2-5, with D possibly TRBD2 on 5 matching bases. This CDR3 is 14 amino acids long. Germline CDR1 is LNHDA and CDR2 is SQIVND (reference sequence). The V end was cut by 1 base, the J end by 3 bases, with 9 bases between. The CDR3 reads CASSIGGPEETQYF. In DNA, the CDR3 is TGTGCCAGTAGTATAGGAGGGCCCGAAGAGACCCAGTACTTC.

With respect to this clone: This sample includes further DNA sequences coding for the same CDR3. The chain uses TRBV11-2 and TRBJ1-1; the D gene is possibly TRBD1 (6 bases). CDR1 and CDR2 (germline): SGHAT, FQNNGV. The CDR3 covers 13 residues. With 3 bases removed from V and 1 base from J, the gap between germline ends came to 6 bases. The DNA of the CDR3 is TGTGCCAGCAGCTTGGACAGGAACACTGAAGCTTTCTTT. Translating it yields CASSLDRNTEAFF. Drawing the rest from reference TRBV11-2 and TRBJ1-1, the complete variable domain is EAGVAQSPRYKIIEKRQSVAFWCNPISGHATLYWYQQILGQGPKLLIQFQNNGVVDDSQLPKDRFSAERLKGVDSTLKIQPAKLEDSAVYLCASSLDRNTEAFFGQGTRLTVV.

V is TRBV7-8 and J is TRBJ1-1, with D possibly TRBD1 on 5 matching bases. The V and J ends lost 4 bases and 1 base respectively, with 7 bases between them. Germline CDR1 is SGHVS and CDR2 is FQNEAQ. The CDR3 length is 13 residues. CDR3 DNA: TGTGCCAGCAGCTACGACAGGAACACTGAAGCTTTCTTT. Its protein is CASSYDRNTEAFF.

The rearrangement joins TRBV19 to TRBJ1-5; TRBD1 agrees at 8 bases. The CDR3 contains 15 residues. Unmatched junction bases numbered 8, after V lost 7 bases and J lost 3 bases. The germline CDR1 and CDR2 sequences are LNHDA and SQIVND (reference sequence). CDR3 region: CASTETGALNQPQHF. The CDR3 coding sequence is TGTGCCAGTACCGAGACAGGGGCACTCAATCAGCCCCAGCATTTT.

The V gene is TRBV10-3, the J gene TRBJ1-1; D might be TRBD1 (5 bases). Germline CDR1 ENHRY, CDR2 SYGVKD. Trimming shortened V by 6 bases and J by 2 bases, and 19 bases separated the two germline ends. The CDR3 covers 16 residues. The CDR3 DNA sequence: TGTGCCATCAGGGGAACGGGGGGTCGAGAAAACACTGAAGCTTTCTTT. This sequence encodes CAIRGTGGRENTEAFF.

V usage is TRBV3-1 (or the pseudogene TRBV3-2) and J usage is TRBJ2-5, with TRBD2 matching over 8 bases. Germline CDR1 is LGHDT and CDR2 is YNNKEL (reference sequence). V dropped 6 bases and J dropped 4; count of bases not matched to a gene: 4. There are 13 residues in the CDR3. The CDR3 bases are TGTGCCAGCAGGCCGACTAGCGCAGAGACCCAGTACTTC. Its protein is CASRPTSAETQYF.

This rearrangement joins TRBV2 to TRBJ2-3; 7 positions agree with TRBD1. This CDR3 has 13 residues. After removal of 6 bases from V and 5 bases from J, the junction contained 5 bases not matched to a gene. In germline, CDR1 is SNHLY, CDR2 FYNNEI. The CDR3 here is CASSEGAGDTQYF. The CDR3 coding sequence is TGTGCCAGCAGCGAGGGGGCGGGAGATACGCAGTATTTT.

V usage is TRBV18 and J usage is TRBJ1-3; D is unresolved. Germline V lookup: CDR1 KGHSH, CDR2 LQKENI. Trimming pared 2 bases from V and 0 bases from J, leaving 5 bases between. The CDR3 runs to 14 residues. The CDR3 region is CASSPAISGNTIYF. DNA for the CDR3: TGTGCCAGCTCACCAGCTATCTCTGGAAACACCATATATTTT. Full variable domain (remainder filled in from reference TRBV18 and TRBJ1-3): NAGVMQNPRHLVRRRGQEARLRCSPMKGHSHVYWYRQLPEEGLKFMVYLQKENIIDESGMPKERFSAEFPKEGPSILRIQQVVRGDSAAYFCASSPAISGNTIYFGEGSWLTVV.

This sequence joins TRBV4-1 and TRBJ1-2; D is uncertain. Germline V gene sequence: CDR1 MGHRA, CDR2 YSYEKL. Trimming pared 6 bases from V and 7 bases from J, leaving 15 bases between. This CDR3 is 13 amino acids long. Written as DNA, the CDR3 is TGCGCCAGCAGAACCAACCAGGCGGGTGGCTACACCTTC. Translated: CASRTNQAGGYTF.

The V and J genes are TRBV10-2 and TRBJ2-1, with D possibly TRBD2 on 6 matching bases. This CDR3 region has 13 residues. V gave up 6 bases and J gave up 6 bases, with 12 bases separating them. The V gene's germline CDR1 is WSHSY and CDR2 SAAADI. CDR3 nucleotides: TGCGCCAGCAGAACCGGGGGTATCAATGAGCAGTTCTTC. This gives the protein CASRTGGINEQFF.

The rearrangement joins TRBV3-1 (or the pseudogene TRBV3-2) to TRBJ1-1; D is possibly TRBD1 (6 bases). CDR3 length: 15 amino acids. The germline CDR1 and CDR2 sequences are LGHDT and YNNKEL (reference sequence). V was shortened by 6 bases and J by 9 bases, with 23 bases between the two germline ends. CDR3 sequence (DNA): TGTGCCAGCAGTCTACCTCCCGGGGAGGGGGGTCAAGCTTTCTTT. As protein: CASSLPPGEGGQAFF.

The V gene is TRBV18, the J gene TRBJ2-2, with D perhaps TRBD1 (6 bases). The CDR3 runs 16 residues. The V gene's germline CDR1 is KGHSH and CDR2 LQKENI. Trimming took off 2 bases at V and 5 bases at J, with 15 bases between the two ends. The CDR3 reads CASSPMQGHYTGELFF. CDR3 in DNA: TGTGCCAGCTCACCAATGCAGGGGCACTATACCGGGGAGCTGTTTTTT.

V usage is TRBV6-5 and J usage is TRBJ1-2; 11 bases agree with TRBD1. The CDR3 totals 15 residues. The germline V gene encodes CDR1 MNHEY and CDR2 SVGAGI. V dropped 6 bases and J dropped 0; count of bases not matched to a gene: 3. In DNA, the CDR3 is TGTGCCAGCAGAGGACAGGGGGCCCCTAACTATGGCTACACCTTC. It codes for CASRGQGAPNYGYTF.

The CDR3 here is CASSLLTQGNTGELFF. The CDR3, as DNA: TGCGCCAGCAGCTTGTTAACGCAGGGGAACACCGGGGAGCTGTTTTTT. This chain uses TRBV5-1 with TRBJ2-2; possibly TRBD1 for D (5 bases). Germline values: CDR1 SGHRS, CDR2 YFSETQ. The V end was cut by 1 base, the J end by 1 base, with 11 bases between. The CDR3 contains 16 residues.